This T cell receptor beta chain came from a study of T cell changes during pregnancy in multiple sclerosis. Sequencing was performed with immunoSEQ multiplex PCR; in TCRdb, only in-frame clones are kept and a portion is missing. The repertoire holds tens of thousands of clones, with about 91% as singletons. The TCR comes from a female donor with multiple sclerosis, enrolled in a pregnancy study. The sample in question was CD4+ T cells from peripheral blood mononuclear cells, obtained in the first trimester of pregnancy.

The CDR3 sequence is CATSSLPDRVTGELFF. The CDR3 coding sequence is TGTGCCACCAGCAGCTTACCGGACAGGGTCACCGGGGAGCTGTTTTTT. J is TRBJ2-2 and V is TRBV15; the match to TRBD1 covers 8 bases. The germline V gene encodes CDR1 LNHNV and CDR2 YYDKDF (reference sequence). The length of the CDR3 is 16 residues. V lost 3 bases to trimming and J lost 4 bases; unmatched junction nucleotides: 7.